The present entry profiles one T cell receptor (beta chain) with its context. Which antigen it targets is not known. Base qualities were left out, and no much larger clone turns up one base away. The V end gives up 1 base and the J end 7 bases, leaving 7 bases in the junction not matched to a gene. CDR1 and CDR2 are read off the germline V gene (reference sequence) as LGHDT and YNNKEL. The CDR3 sequence holds 17 residues, the cysteine and phenylalanine included. Left in the record is the CDR3 DNA by itself, 51 bases read in frame from the first base. The sample's time point label is to be understood as: baseline before first vaccination. Vaccinee samples were obtained from the UK trials COV001 and COV002, which included a single-blind randomized controlled phase 2/3 trial of AZD1222 (ChAdOx1 nCoV-19) in healthy adults. For TCRbeta chain sequencing, PBMC samples from trial participants were taken at day 0 and at day 28 after the second dose.

This record belongs to a study of T cell responses to AZD1222 COVID-19 vaccine (dated by TCRdb to about 2021). In terms of the full investigation: Because spike-specific TCR depth and breadth did not differ between the two schedules, AZD1222 recipients who got a second dose at roughly 4 weeks were pooled with those who got a second dose at roughly 12 weeks. A total of 233 trial participants underwent TCR sequencing, of whom 207 received two doses of AZD1222 and 26 received two doses of the MenACWY control vaccine. Trial participants were enrolled by age into 18-55, 56-69 and 70-plus year subgroups, with approximately 160, 26 and 62 TCR-sequenced participants respectively. Broader findings and caveats from the paper: The whole spike protein was spanned by vaccine-associated CD4 TCRs, and dominant responses were seen in regions 160-218 and 743-854. Conclusions about previously exposed vaccinees were limited because only six AZD1222 recipients were SARS-CoV-2 seropositive at baseline. Epitopes outside the regions mutated in the B.1.351 and B.1.1.7 variants were reportedly recognized by nearly half of the unique spike-specific TCRs. Because no samples from the day 14 peak response were available, repertoires could be characterized only after the peak T cell response. The 56-69-year group was small, and its depth increase did not reach significance, likely because of low power. Participants were mostly white British, with more females than males. The authors suggested clonal diversity may have been underestimated. After two AZD1222 doses, both the breadth and the depth of spike-specific TCRs were significantly higher than at day 0 and than in MenACWY recipients.

The CDR3 regions of human TCRbeta chains were subjected to immunosequencing. The authors' analysis ran thus. TCRs in the repertoires were compared against a reference library of SARS-CoV-2-specific TCRs that had been generated with the MIRA antigen-specificity platform. Breadth meant the fraction of unique TCRs that were SARS-CoV-2-associated, whereas depth meant the fraction of total T cells that were SARS-CoV-2-associated. Each spike-specific TCR was assigned to its reactive spike region and to a CD4 or CD8 class using the MIRA data. Log10-transformed breadth and depth values were compared by one-way ANOVA with Sidak's multiple comparisons tests. What TCRdb holds here is the immuneACCESS table cut down to in-frame rearrangements. Part of the clones is not present; checked against another copy, under half of the missing clones reflect an unresolved V gene, and the others are unexplained. V and J calls and clone size are given by that table; D and trimming were obtained from the DNA. Here the sample has fewer than 120,000 clones; about nine tenths occur a single time. The ten largest clones add up to roughly 7.8% of the sample.

This specimen was peripheral blood, taken on day 0 of AZD1222 vaccination. The sequence was obtained from an adult in good health. Here the chain combines TRBV3-1 (or the pseudogene TRBV3-2) and TRBJ2-2; TRBD1 aligns with 12 central bases. The sequence in DNA is TGTGCCAGCAGCCAAGCGTCGGGACAGGGGGCTAGCGGGGAGCTGTTTTTT. This translates into CASSQASGQGASGELFF.